This T cell receptor (beta chain) was recorded in a study of CD4 T cells in relation to SARS-CoV-2 and coronaviruses. Overall study context: The HLA restriction of the shared crossreactive spike epitopes was mapped. General study findings and limits: In around 60% of donors, memory CD4+ clonotypes crossrecognized SARS-CoV-2 and at least one common cold coronavirus spike.

The junction had 2 bases not matched to a gene; V was cut back by 0 bases and J by 2 bases. This CDR3 is built from 16 residues. Germline assignment: CDR1 SGDLS and CDR2 YYNGEE. This clone was counted between two and nine times. No antigen is known for it. Unexposed donor CD4+ T cells date from about 2011-2018, before the COVID-19 pandemic. Deep TCR-beta sequencing used DNA from uncultured naive and memory CD4+ T cells. The assay was immunoSEQ multiplex PCR, and TCRdb's table has in-frame clones only and misses some. The sample has some 70,000 clones, 93% seen once. The chain employs TRBV9 and TRBJ2-1, with 10 positions matching TRBD2. The sequence was obtained from a human donor in good health. Sequencing used naive CD4+ T cells from PBMCs. The subset: naive CD4+ T cells isolated by negative enrichment. The CDR3, as DNA: TGTGCCAGCAGCGTAGGGCTAGCGGGGGCCTACAATGAGCAGTTCTTC. It is translated as CASSVGLAGAYNEQFF.